These 14 T cell receptor beta chains were all obtained from the same sample, sequenced in a study of T-cell reconstitution after alpha-beta-depleted transplantation in children. Using unique molecular identifiers, the investigators prepared the TCRbeta library. TCRdb re-called the PCR reads through MiXCR, storing one row per CDR3 protein. The sample has approximately 500,000 distinct CDR3 sequences, 25% to 30% seen once. The sequenced sample was PBMCs, obtained before TCRalphabeta/CD19-depleted stem cell transplant. These receptors originate from a boy under three years old with Wiskott-Aldrich syndrome, due to receive a stem cell transplant.

The chain is built from TRBV18 and TRBJ1-5; D ambiguous. Germline CDR1 KGHSH, CDR2 LQKENI. The length of the CDR3 is 14 residues. Deletions cut 3 bases from V and 6 bases from J, with 12 bases between. The DNA of the CDR3 is TGTGCCAGCTCACCGGAGGGTTCCCGTCAGCCCCAGCATTTT. Translating it yields CASSPEGSRQPQHF.

There are a few counts of this clonotype. The V call is TRBV5-1, the J call TRBJ2-3; a possible D gene is TRBD1 (6 bases). The CDR3 totals 16 residues. V gave up 1 base and J gave up 0 bases, with 12 bases separating them. The V gene's germline CDR1 is SGHRS and CDR2 YFSETQ. The CDR3, as DNA: TGCGCCAGCAGCTTGTCCAGGGGACCTAGCACAGATACGCAGTATTTT. Translating gives CASSLSRGPSTDTQYF.

The rearrangement uses TRBV3-1 and TRBJ2-6, with 7 bases that match TRBD1. CDR3 length equals 16 residues. V shed 6 bases and J 1 base; nucleotides not matched to a gene: 6. CDR1 is LGHDT and CDR2 is YNNKEL in the germline V gene (reference sequence). The CDR3 sequence is CASRYRGSSGANVLTF. The CDR3 coding sequence is TGTGCCAGCAGATACAGGGGATCTTCTGGGGCCAACGTCCTGACTTTC.

The chain is built from TRBV29-1 and TRBJ2-3, with 7 bases matching TRBD1. J was trimmed by 4 bases and V by 0 bases; bases with no gene match: 10. This CDR3 contains 16 residues. Germline V CDR1 and CDR2: SQVTM, ANQGSEA. CDR3 nucleotide sequence: TGCAGCGTTGAAGATGCGGTAAGGGGGCAAGCAGATACGCAGTATTTT. Its protein is CSVEDAVRGQADTQYF.

This clonotype occurred a few times. The rearrangement uses TRBV6-1 and TRBJ2-7; 9 bases are a match to TRBD1. The germline V gene encodes CDR1 MNHNS and CDR2 SASEGT. This CDR3 has 15 residues. Unmatched junction bases numbered 11, after V lost 5 bases and J lost 6 bases. CDR3 sequence: CASSPPGQGFSEQYF. The CDR3 nucleotides read TGTGCCAGCAGTCCACCGGGACAGGGTTTCTCCGAGCAGTACTTC.

This chain links TRBV5-1 with TRBJ2-1, with TRBD1 matching over 12 bases. With 5 bases clipped from V and 5 bases from J, the junction kept 11 bases outside the gene matches. The CDR3 consists of 17 residues. Germline CDR1 and CDR2: SGHRS and YFSETQ. Here the CDR3 reads CASRGTGGFSVNNEQFF. The CDR3 coding sequence is TGCGCCAGCAGAGGGACAGGGGGCTTTTCTGTCAACAATGAGCAGTTCTTC.

The rearrangement joins TRBV5-1 to TRBJ2-2, with 12 bases matching TRBD2. V lost 4 bases and J lost 3; bases outside the gene matches: 4. Germline V gives CDR1 SGHRS, CDR2 YFSETQ. The CDR3 totals 16 residues. The CDR3 protein is CASSTGTSGYTGELFF. The DNA of the CDR3 is TGCGCCAGCAGCACGGGGACTAGCGGGTACACCGGGGAGCTGTTTTTT.

The chain uses TRBV5-1 and TRBJ2-1; D is uncertain. CDR1 and CDR2 from the germline V gene are SGHRS and YFSETQ. V lost 2 bases to trimming and J lost 7 bases, with 10 bases between them. This CDR3 has 13 amino acids. The CDR3 spells CASSFGSRNEQFF. The CDR3 bases are TGCGCCAGCAGCTTCGGTTCGAGGAATGAGCAGTTCTTC.

This clonotype was counted only a few times. The rearrangement links TRBV9 to TRBJ2-3, with 14 bases identical to TRBD2. Trimming removed 3 bases from V and 4 bases from J; junction bases left unmatched: 4. The CDR3 sequence is 16 residues long. CDR1 and CDR2 from the germline V gene are SGDLS and YYNGEE. The CDR3 region is CASSAPTSGRADTQYF. The DNA for the CDR3 is TGTGCCAGCAGCGCTCCGACTAGCGGGAGGGCAGATACGCAGTATTTT. Full variable domain (rest looked up from reference TRBV9 and TRBJ2-3): DSGVTQTPKHLITATGQRVTLRCSPRSGDLSVYWYQQSLDQGLQFLIQYYNGEERAKGNILERFSAQQFPDLHSELNLSSLELGDSALYFCASSAPTSGRADTQYFGPGTRLTVL.

The V call is TRBV7-3, the J call TRBJ2-1; D is unresolved. V was cut by 5 bases and J by 8 bases, with 19 bases left in between. Germline lookup yields CDR1 SGHTA and CDR2 FQGTGA. CDR3 length: 15 residues. Here the CDR3 DNA reads TGTGCCAGCAGCGCAAGGGTCTTAACTGGGGATGAGCAGTTCTTC. Protein product: CASSARVLTGDEQFF.

The CDR3 region is CASSARQGRASTDTQYF. CDR3 coding DNA: TGCGCCAGCAGCGCACGACAGGGCCGAGCTTCCACAGATACGCAGTATTTT. The chain uses TRBV5-1 and TRBJ2-3, with 7 bases identical to TRBD1. This CDR3 has 17 residues. The V and J ends lost 4 bases and 2 bases, in that order; junction bases with no gene match: 13. Germline-derived CDR1 and CDR2 are SGHRS and YFSETQ.

The chain uses TRBV10-1 and TRBJ2-1, with D perhaps matching TRBD2 (6 bases). V was cut by 0 bases and J by 8 bases, with 11 bases left in between. The CDR3 is 14 residues long. Germline CDR1 reads WNHNN; CDR2 reads SYGVQD (reference sequence). The CDR3 sequence is CASSESGLWDEQFF. As DNA, the CDR3 is TGCGCCAGCAGTGAGTCAGGACTATGGGATGAGCAGTTCTTC.

This clonotype was detected only a few times. This rearrangement joins TRBV20-1 to TRBJ2-3, with 8 nucleotides matching TRBD2. Looked up from germline, CDR1 is DFQATT and CDR2 is SNEGSKA (reference sequence). This CDR3 is 13 amino acids long. V lost 3 bases to trimming and J lost 7 bases; unmatched junction nucleotides: 6. CDR3 bases: TGCAGTGCTAGGCTAGCGGGTATAAATACGCAGTATTTT. Amino acid sequence: CSARLAGINTQYF.

The genes are TRBV20-1 and TRBJ2-1, with TRBD2 matching over 13 bases. V shed 3 bases, J shed 6 bases, and the junction held 8 bases outside the gene matches. The CDR3 is 16 residues long. Germline V gene data show CDR1 as DFQATT and CDR2 as SNEGSKA (reference sequence). The CDR3 protein is CSARTSGRKVGNEQFF. The CDR3 DNA reads TGCAGTGCTAGGACTAGCGGGAGGAAGGTAGGCAATGAGCAGTTCTTC.